This paragraph covers one TCR beta chain sequence. What it recognizes is unknown. The donors were members of the validation cohort comprising approximately 110 subjects, separate from the roughly 680-subject first cohort. This entry comes from a study of cytomegalovirus exposure and HLA in healthy donors. CDR3 size: 14 residues. V was pared by 6 bases and J by 2 bases, with 12 bases between. Germline CDR1 is SNHLY and CDR2 is FYNNEI. Study-wide findings and caveats: Across donors, most TCRs were seen rarely, yet some public ones were widespread. A few CMV-associated chains proved CMV antigen-specific in vitro.

Produced via immunoSEQ multiplex PCR; TCRdb's table is partial and in-frame only. The sample includes about 56,000 clones, approximately 92% seen only once; the top ten take about 1.1%. This TCR came from a man between 18 and 35 years old in good health and CMV-seronegative. V and J are TRBV2 and TRBJ2-3; a possible D gene is TRBD2 (5 bases). Sequencing was carried out using PBMCs. The CDR3 DNA follows: TGTGCCAGCAGCGATGGACTGCTCACAGATACGCAGTATTTT. This sequence encodes CASSDGLLTDTQYF.